This T cell receptor (beta chain) was captured in a study of blood T cell repertoires in COVID-19. Study-level background: Samples taken during acute and convalescent COVID-19 were collected in the United States, Italy and Spain. Sources were T cells, B-cell-depleted T cells, or PBMCs; the material itself was cDNA or gDNA.

As processed by the authors: Reference gene primer amplification in the assay estimated nucleated cell counts. The protocol was immunoSEQ multiplex PCR, while the TCRdb copy is restricted to in-frame clones and leaves out a portion. For V, J and clone size, that table is used; D and trimming come from the DNA. This sample has more than 200,000 clones, with 82% found just once. V shed 5 bases and J shed 5 bases, with 5 bases lying between them. CDR1 and CDR2 from the germline V gene are SEHNR and FQNEAQ (reference sequence). This CDR3 region has 11 residues. The sequenced sample consisted of peripheral blood. The J gene is TRBJ2-3, the V gene TRBV7-9; D ambiguous. The sequence came from a woman of 80 years or more with active or convalescent COVID-19. The CDR3 DNA reads as TGTGCCAGCAGCGTCCTAGATACGCAGTATTTT. It yields the protein CASSVLDTQYF.